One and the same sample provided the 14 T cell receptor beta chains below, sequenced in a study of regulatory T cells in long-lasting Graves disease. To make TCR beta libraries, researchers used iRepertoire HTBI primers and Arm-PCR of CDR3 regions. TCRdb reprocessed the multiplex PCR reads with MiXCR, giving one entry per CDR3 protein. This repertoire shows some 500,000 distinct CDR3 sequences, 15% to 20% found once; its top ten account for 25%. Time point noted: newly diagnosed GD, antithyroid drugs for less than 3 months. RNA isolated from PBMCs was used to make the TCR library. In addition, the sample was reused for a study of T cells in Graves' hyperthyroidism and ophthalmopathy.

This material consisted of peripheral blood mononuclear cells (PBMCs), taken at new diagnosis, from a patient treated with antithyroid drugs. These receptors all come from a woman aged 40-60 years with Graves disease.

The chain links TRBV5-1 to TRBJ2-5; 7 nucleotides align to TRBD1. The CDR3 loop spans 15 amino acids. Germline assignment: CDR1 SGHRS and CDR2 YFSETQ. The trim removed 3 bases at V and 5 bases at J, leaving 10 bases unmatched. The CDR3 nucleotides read TGCGCCAGCAGCTCGACGACAGGGTTCGGGGAGACCCAGTACTTC. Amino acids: CASSSTTGFGETQYF.

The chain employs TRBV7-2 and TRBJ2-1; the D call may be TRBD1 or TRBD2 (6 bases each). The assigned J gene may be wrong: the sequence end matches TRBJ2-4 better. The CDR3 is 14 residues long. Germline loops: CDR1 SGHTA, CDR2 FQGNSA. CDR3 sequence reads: CASSSHGGGSIQYF. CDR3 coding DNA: TGTGCCAGCAGCTCCCACGGAGGGGGGAGCATTCAGTACTTC.

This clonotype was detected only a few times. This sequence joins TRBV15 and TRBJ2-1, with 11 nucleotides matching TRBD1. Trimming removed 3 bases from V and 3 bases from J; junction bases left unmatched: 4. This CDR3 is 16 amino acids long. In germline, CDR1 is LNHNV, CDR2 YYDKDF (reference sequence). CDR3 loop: CATSRTGTGGYNEQFF. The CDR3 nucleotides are TGTGCCACCAGCAGGACCGGGACAGGGGGCTACAATGAGCAGTTCTTC. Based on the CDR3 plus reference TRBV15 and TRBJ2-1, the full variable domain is DAMVIQNPRYQVTQFGKPVTLSCSQTLNHNVMYWYQQKSSQAPKLLFHYYDKDFNNEADTPDNFQSRRPNTSFCFLDIRSPGLGDTAMYLCATSRTGTGGYNEQFFGPGTRLTVL.

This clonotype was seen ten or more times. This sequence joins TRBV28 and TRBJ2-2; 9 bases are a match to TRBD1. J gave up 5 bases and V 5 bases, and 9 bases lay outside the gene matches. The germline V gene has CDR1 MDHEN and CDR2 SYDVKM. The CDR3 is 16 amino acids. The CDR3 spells CASSPPGQGSTGELFF. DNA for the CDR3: TGTGCCAGCAGTCCCCCGGGACAGGGTTCGACCGGGGAGCTGTTTTTT. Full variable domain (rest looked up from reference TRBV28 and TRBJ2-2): DVKVTQSSRYLVKRTGEKVFLECVQDMDHENMFWYRQDPGLGLRLIYFSYDVKMKEKGDIPEGYSVSREKKERFSLILESASTNQTSMYLCASSPPGQGSTGELFFGEGSRLTVL.

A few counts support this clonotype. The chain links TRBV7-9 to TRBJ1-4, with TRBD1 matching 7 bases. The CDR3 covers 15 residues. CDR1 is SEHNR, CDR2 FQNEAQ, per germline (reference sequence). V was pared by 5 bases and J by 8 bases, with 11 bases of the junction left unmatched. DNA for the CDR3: TGTGCCAGCAGCAGTTCACCGGGACAGCCAGAAAAACTGTTTTTT. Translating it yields CASSSSPGQPEKLFF. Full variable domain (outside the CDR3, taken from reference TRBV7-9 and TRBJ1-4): DTGVSQNPRHKITKRGQNVTFRCDPISEHNRLYWYRQTLGQGPEFLTYFQNEAQLEKSRLLSDRFSAERPKGSFSTLEIQRTEQGDSAMYLCASSSSPGQPEKLFFGSGTQLSVL.

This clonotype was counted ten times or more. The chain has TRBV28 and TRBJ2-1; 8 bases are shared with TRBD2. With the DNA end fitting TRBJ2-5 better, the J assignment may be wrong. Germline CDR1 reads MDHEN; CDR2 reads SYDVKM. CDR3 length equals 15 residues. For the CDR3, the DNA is TGTGCCAGCAGTCCTTCCTCCGGGGGGGTCGAGACCCAGTACTTC. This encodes CASSPSSGGVETQYF.

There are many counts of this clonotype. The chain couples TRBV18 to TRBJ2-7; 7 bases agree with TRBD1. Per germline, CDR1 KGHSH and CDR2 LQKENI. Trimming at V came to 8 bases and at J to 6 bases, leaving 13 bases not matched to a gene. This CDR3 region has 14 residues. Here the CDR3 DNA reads TGTGCCAGCGGCTCCGGGACAGCTGGAATCGAGCAGTACTTC. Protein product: CASGSGTAGIEQYF.

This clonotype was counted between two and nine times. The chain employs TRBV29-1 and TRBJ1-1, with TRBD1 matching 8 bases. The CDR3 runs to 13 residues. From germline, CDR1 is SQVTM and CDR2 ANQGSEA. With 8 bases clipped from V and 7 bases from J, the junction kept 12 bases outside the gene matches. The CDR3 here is CSPARAQGGEAFF. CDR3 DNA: TGCAGCCCTGCGAGGGCACAGGGGGGTGAAGCTTTCTTT.

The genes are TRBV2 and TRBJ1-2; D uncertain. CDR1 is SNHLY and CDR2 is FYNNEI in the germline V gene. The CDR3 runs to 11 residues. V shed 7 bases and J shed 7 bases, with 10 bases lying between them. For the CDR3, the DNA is TGTGCCAGCATTGAGATTTCTGGCTACACCTTC. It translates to CASIEISGYTF.

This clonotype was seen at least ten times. As DNA, the CDR3 is TGTGCCAGCAGTCTGACTTTAGCCGGGGAGCTGTTTTTT. Its protein product is CASSLTLAGELFF. The J gene is TRBJ2-2, the V gene TRBV12-3 or TRBV12-4; D is uncertain. Trimming left V 5 bases short and J 6 bases short, with 10 bases between. The CDR3 contains 13 residues.

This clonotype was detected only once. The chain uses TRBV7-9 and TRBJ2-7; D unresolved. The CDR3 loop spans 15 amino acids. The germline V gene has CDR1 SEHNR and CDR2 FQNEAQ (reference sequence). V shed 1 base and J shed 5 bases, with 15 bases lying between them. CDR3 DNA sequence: TGTGCCAGCAGCTTAGGGATTGGAAGGGAAAACGAGCAGTACTTC. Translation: CASSLGIGRENEQYF.

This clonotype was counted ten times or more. Written as DNA, the CDR3 is TGTGCCAGCAGCCCCGGGACAGGGACCTACAATGAGCAGTTCTTC. Amino acid sequence: CASSPGTGTYNEQFF. The rearrangement uses TRBV28 and TRBJ2-1; TRBD1 matches 9 bases. Per germline, CDR1 MDHEN and CDR2 SYDVKM. The CDR3 covers 15 residues. The junction had 5 bases not matched to a gene; V was cut back by 6 bases and J by 2 bases.

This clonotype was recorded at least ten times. CDR3 coding DNA: TGCGCCAGCAGCTATCAACAGGGGTCTTACACTGAAGCTTTCTTT. Amino acids: CASSYQQGSYTEAFF. The chain has TRBV5-1 and TRBJ1-1; TRBD1 agrees at 7 bases. Germline assignment: CDR1 SGHRS and CDR2 YFSETQ. This CDR3 has 15 amino acids. V lost 3 bases and J lost 3; bases outside the gene matches: 8. Full variable domain (missing parts from reference TRBV5-1 and TRBJ1-1): KAGVTQTPRYLIKTRGQQVTLSCSPISGHRSVSWYQQTPGQGLQFLFEYFSETQRNKGNFPGRFSGRQFSNSRSEMNVSTLELGDSALYLCASSYQQGSYTEAFFGQGTRLTVV.

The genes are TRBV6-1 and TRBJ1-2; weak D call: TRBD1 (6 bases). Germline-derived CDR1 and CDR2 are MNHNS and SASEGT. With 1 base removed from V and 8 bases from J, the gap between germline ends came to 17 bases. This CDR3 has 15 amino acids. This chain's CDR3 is CASSEVGGQLGGYTF. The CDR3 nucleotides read TGTGCCAGCAGTGAAGTCGGGGGGCAACTGGGAGGCTACACCTTC.